Presented here are 29 T cell receptor beta chains from one specimen sequenced in a study of breast tumors, draining lymph nodes, adjacent tissues. Breast cancer patients provided tissue from their axillary draining lymph nodes. TCRdb reprocessed the multiplex PCR reads with MiXCR, giving one entry per CDR3 protein. The sample lists about 230,000 distinct CDR3 sequences; about 32% were seen once. The sample was axillary lymph node tissue. Receptors were obtained from a female donor with breast cancer. Some clones in this sample may be carry-over from other donors' samples.

This clonotype was counted many times. The chain uses TRBV25-1 and TRBJ2-5; tentatively, D is TRBD2 (6 bases). Trimming removed 1 base at V and 6 bases at J, with 15 bases between. Germline assignment: CDR1 MGHDK and CDR2 SYGVNS. The CDR3 has 15 residues. CDR3 in amino acids: CASSELEGSGKTQYF. CDR3 nucleotides: TGTGCCAGCAGTGAATTGGAGGGCTCCGGGAAGACCCAGTACTTC.

This clonotype was recorded at least ten times. The V gene is TRBV7-9, the J gene TRBJ2-3; 8 bases fit TRBD2. This CDR3 spans 15 amino acids. Trimming took 6 bases from V and 0 from J; bases not matched to a gene: 5. CDR1 is SEHNR, CDR2 FQNEAQ, per germline (reference sequence). The CDR3 sequence: CASRSTSASTDTQYF. Written as DNA, the CDR3 is TGTGCCAGCAGATCGACTAGCGCGAGCACAGATACGCAGTATTTT.

The chain links TRBV5-6 to TRBJ2-1, with TRBD2 as a possible D gene (7 bases). Germline V gene lookup returns CDR1 SGHDT and CDR2 YYEEEE. Trimming left V 4 bases short and J 8 bases short, with 10 bases between. The CDR3 totals 12 residues. The CDR3 DNA follows: TGTGCCAGCAGCAAAGGGGGGGATGAGCAGTTCTTC. It translates to CASSKGGDEQFF.

The chain is built from TRBV2 and TRBJ2-5, with D unresolved. This CDR3 has 13 residues. Trimming cost V 4 bases and J 2 bases, with 8 bases left between them. Germline V gene sequence: CDR1 SNHLY, CDR2 FYNNEI. The DNA for the CDR3 is TGTGCCAGCAGTGCTATCCGACAAGAGACCCAGTACTTC. Its translation: CASSAIRQETQYF.

Ten or more counts support this clonotype. The V call is TRBV5-1, the J call TRBJ2-3, with 12 bases fitting TRBD1. The germline gives CDR1 SGHRS, CDR2 YFSETQ. Losses at the gene ends were 3 bases for V and 5 bases for J; bases not matched to a gene: 10. The CDR3 is made up of 17 amino acids. This chain's CDR3 is CASSSLPGQGAGDTQYF. The CDR3 nucleotides read TGCGCCAGCAGCTCACTACCGGGACAGGGGGCTGGAGATACGCAGTATTTT.

The genes are TRBV20-1 and TRBJ1-6; the D gene is possibly TRBD1 (5 bases). Trimming removed 6 bases from V and 6 bases from J, with 9 bases in between. CDR1 DFQATT and CDR2 SNEGSKA come from the germline V gene (reference sequence). The CDR3 spans 12 residues. The CDR3 is CSAPGFNSPLHF. The DNA of the CDR3 is TGCAGTGCCCCAGGGTTTAATTCACCCCTCCACTTT.

This chain connects TRBV20-1 to TRBJ2-5; 9 bases line up with TRBD2. This CDR3 region has 11 residues. Germline V gene lookup returns CDR1 DFQATT and CDR2 SNEGSKA (reference sequence). With 8 bases clipped from V and 2 bases from J, the junction kept 0 bases outside the gene matches. The CDR3 DNA is TGCAGTCTAGCGGGGCAAGAGACCCAGTACTTC. Translation gives CSLAGQETQYF.

This clonotype was detected many times. This CDR3 is CASSPIGQGYTGELFF. The CDR3 nucleotides are TGTGCCAGCAGCCCGATAGGGCAGGGGTACACCGGGGAGCTGTTTTTT. The chain recombines TRBV7-2 with TRBJ2-2, with D maybe TRBD1 (6 bases). Germline V CDR1 and CDR2: SGHTA, FQGNSA. CDR3 size: 16 residues. Trimming removed 5 bases at V and 3 bases at J, with 16 bases between.

This clonotype has ten or more counts. V is TRBV6-1 and J is TRBJ2-7; perhaps D is TRBD1 or TRBD2 (5 bases each). The CDR3 consists of 13 residues. V shed 10 bases and J shed 2 bases, with 15 bases lying between them. The germline gives CDR1 MNHNS, CDR2 SASEGT. CDR3 in amino acids: CATYGTEAYEQYF. CDR3 nucleotides: TGTGCCACTTACGGGACGGAAGCCTACGAGCAGTACTTC.

The CDR3 spells CAWSSGWYEQYF. The CDR3 DNA reads as TGTGCCTGGAGTTCGGGTTGGTACGAGCAGTACTTC. The V call is TRBV30, the J call TRBJ2-7; D unclear. V dropped 2 bases and J dropped 4 bases, with 9 bases sitting between them. Germline CDR1 and CDR2: GTSNPN and SVGIG (reference sequence). The CDR3 runs 12 residues.

This clonotype was seen at least ten times. CDR3 loop: CASSYGGSETQYF. In DNA, the CDR3 is TGTGCCAGCAGCTACGGGGGCTCGGAGACCCAGTACTTC. The genes are TRBV7-9 and TRBJ2-5, with D possibly being TRBD1 or TRBD2 (6 bases each). The CDR3 is 13 amino acids. The germline V gene encodes CDR1 SEHNR and CDR2 FQNEAQ (reference sequence). The germline V and J ends were trimmed by 4 bases and 5 bases, with 11 bases remaining between them.

This clonotype has ten or more counts. The chain couples TRBV6-1 to TRBJ2-7; 7 bases match TRBD2. This CDR3 is built from 14 residues. The germline V gene has CDR1 MNHNS and CDR2 SASEGT. V lost 4 bases, J lost 3 bases, and 6 bases stayed unmatched. CDR3 nucleotide sequence: TGTGCCAGCAGTGTGACCGGGACTAACTACGAGCAGTACTTC. Translated: CASSVTGTNYEQYF.

This clonotype was detected a few times. A much larger clone differs by one base, so this may be a read error. The chain carries TRBV11-3 and TRBJ2-1; perhaps TRBD2 as D (5 bases). The CDR3 is made up of 12 amino acids. Per germline, CDR1 SGHNT and CDR2 YENEEA. CDR3 coding DNA: TGTGCCAGCAAGAGCGGACGGAATGCGCAGTTCTTC. Amino acids: CASKSGRNAQFF.

This clonotype was recorded many times. The rearrangement uses TRBV11-2 and TRBJ1-4, with D tentatively TRBD1 (5 bases). The CDR3 length is 15 residues. Germline loops: CDR1 SGHAT, CDR2 FQNNGV. Deletions cut 1 base from V and 6 bases from J, with 12 bases between. The CDR3 reads CASSLVRGGDEKLFF. CDR3 coding DNA: TGTGCCAGCAGCTTAGTAAGGGGCGGGGATGAAAAACTGTTTTTT.

Many counts were recorded for this clonotype. The chain couples TRBV20-1 to TRBJ2-7, with 7 bases lining up with TRBD1. The germline gives CDR1 DFQATT, CDR2 SNEGSKA (reference sequence). V shed 2 bases and J 11 bases; nucleotides not matched to a gene: 18. The CDR3 runs 15 residues. CDR3 sequence (DNA): TGCAGTGCTAGATCTCACAGGGGTGGCTTCAGGATAGAGTACTTC. Translating gives CSARSHRGGFRIEYF.

Only a few counts were recorded for this clonotype. The chain recombines TRBV20-1 with TRBJ1-1; D ambiguous. The CDR3 has 11 amino acids. The germline V and J ends were trimmed by 4 bases and 3 bases, with 6 bases remaining between them. Germline V CDR1 and CDR2: DFQATT, SNEGSKA (reference sequence). CDR3 protein: CSAMDDTEAFF. CDR3 coding DNA: TGCAGTGCTATGGACGACACTGAAGCTTTCTTT.

The table lists this clonotype with many counts. The gene calls are TRBV19 and TRBJ1-6; 10 bases match TRBD1. This CDR3 spans 16 amino acids. Trimming took 5 bases from V and 6 from J; bases not matched to a gene: 7. Germline-derived CDR1 and CDR2 are LNHDA and SQIVND (reference sequence). The CDR3 nucleotides are TGTGCCAGTAGTGCGGGACAGGGGCGACTTAATTCACCCCTCCACTTT. It translates to CASSAGQGRLNSPLHF. Full variable domain (outside the CDR3, taken from reference TRBV19 and TRBJ1-6): DGGITQSPKYLFRKEGQNVTLSCEQNLNHDAMYWYRQDPGQGLRLIYYSQIVNDFQKGDIAEGYSVSREKKESFPLTVTSAQKNPTAFYLCASSAGQGRLNSPLHFGNGTRLTVT.

Details on this clonotype: Given a much more abundant clone one base away, this may be a read error. V gene TRBV27 combines with J gene TRBJ2-7; no firm D call. This CDR3 has 13 amino acids. Trimming pared 3 bases from V and 6 bases from J, leaving 12 bases between. The germline V gene encodes CDR1 MNHEY and CDR2 SMNVEV (reference sequence). As DNA, the CDR3 is TGTGCCAGCAGTTTGACCATCTACTGCGAGCAGTACTTC. This sequence encodes CASSLTIYCEQYF.

A word on this clonotype: Given a much more abundant clone one base away, this may be a read error. The rearrangement joins TRBV20-1 to TRBJ2-6, with 9 nucleotides matching TRBD1. The CDR3 covers 19 residues. CDR1 is DFQATT, CDR2 SNEGSKA, per germline (reference sequence). Here the CDR3 DNA reads TGCAGAGCTAGAGATCTTTTACAGGGGGCCCCCTCTGGGGCCAACGTCCTGACTTTC. Translated: CRARDLLQGAPSGANVLTF.

As regards this clonotype: A much bigger clone sits one base away, suggesting this may be a read error. This rearrangement joins TRBV6-1 to TRBJ2-1; D is unresolved. The ends were cut back, 5 bases at V and 5 bases at J, with 10 bases in the middle. This CDR3 is 13 amino acids long. Germline loops: CDR1 MNHNS, CDR2 SASEGT. The CDR3 here is CASSQRENNEQFF. The CDR3 nucleotides read TGTGCCAGCAGTCAACGTGAGAACAATGAGCAGTTCTTC.

This clonotype was observed many times. The chain carries TRBV20-1 and TRBJ1-5; D is uncertain. The V end was cut by 3 bases, the J end by 0 bases, with 6 bases between. This CDR3 spans 13 amino acids. From germline, CDR1 is DFQATT and CDR2 SNEGSKA (reference sequence). CDR3 region: CSASLYSNQPQHF. The DNA of the CDR3 is TGCAGTGCTAGTCTGTATAGCAATCAGCCCCAGCATTTT.

This clonotype was observed at least ten times. This sequence joins TRBV7-8 and TRBJ2-6; D remains unclear. Trimming pared 5 bases from V and 0 bases from J, leaving 14 bases between. Germline-derived CDR1 and CDR2 are SGHVS and FQNEAQ. The CDR3 has 17 amino acids. This chain's CDR3 is CASSPRQVSSGANVLTF. CDR3 in DNA: TGTGCCAGCAGCCCAAGGCAGGTTAGCTCTGGGGCCAACGTCCTGACTTTC.

This clonotype appeared many times. The chain carries TRBV12-3 or TRBV12-4 and TRBJ2-1, with 8 bases that match TRBD2. V dropped 3 bases and J dropped 4; count of bases not matched to a gene: 5. There are 15 residues in the CDR3. The CDR3 reads CASSFGVAGYNEQFF. CDR3 DNA: TGTGCCAGCAGTTTTGGGGTAGCGGGGTACAATGAGCAGTTCTTC.

Ten or more counts support this clonotype. The V gene is TRBV7-8, the J gene TRBJ2-1; D might be TRBD2 (6 bases). CDR3 size: 14 residues. With 0 bases removed from V and 7 bases from J, the gap between germline ends came to 10 bases. CDR1 and CDR2 from the germline V gene are SGHVS and FQNEAQ. The CDR3 DNA sequence: TGTGCCAGCAGCTTAGCCGGGACTTTGAATGAGCAGTTCTTC. Amino acid sequence: CASSLAGTLNEQFF. Based on the CDR3 plus reference TRBV7-8 and TRBJ2-1, the full variable domain is GAGVSQSPRYKVAKRGQDVALRCDPISGHVSLFWYQQALGQGPEFLTYFQNEAQLDKSGLPSDRFFAERPEGSVSTLKIQRTQQEDSAVYLCASSLAGTLNEQFFGPGTRLTVL.

This clonotype was observed many times. This chain uses TRBV18 with TRBJ2-7, with D unclear. Trimming removed 3 bases from V and 4 bases from J, with 13 bases in between. Germline-derived CDR1 and CDR2 are KGHSH and LQKENI. CDR3 length: 14 residues. CDR3 coding DNA: TGTGCCAGCTCACCTGAACCCCGAGGATACGAGCAGTACTTC. The encoded protein is CASSPEPRGYEQYF.

In its sample, this clonotype was seen many times. The chain couples TRBV15 to TRBJ1-5, with D unclear. V dropped 0 bases and J dropped 7 bases, with 13 bases sitting between them. This CDR3 spans 15 amino acids. In germline, CDR1 is LNHNV, CDR2 YYDKDF (reference sequence). CDR3 coding DNA: TGTGCCACCAGCAGAGATTTGCACAGAGGCCAGCCCCAGCATTTT. This encodes CATSRDLHRGQPQHF.

This clonotype was found many times. The chain links TRBV4-1 to TRBJ2-1; D unresolved. The CDR3 consists of 13 residues. In germline, CDR1 is MGHRA, CDR2 YSYEKL. The V and J ends lost 3 bases and 0 bases respectively, with 3 bases between them. The chain's CDR3 is CASSQSSYNEQFF. As DNA, the CDR3 is TGCGCCAGCAGCCAGAGCTCCTACAATGAGCAGTTCTTC.

This clonotype was seen many times. The chain is built from TRBV5-5 and TRBJ2-1, with unresolved D. Trimming took off 4 bases at V and 0 bases at J, with 11 bases between the two ends. This CDR3 is 15 amino acids long. Germline assignment: CDR1 SGHKS and CDR2 YYEKEE (reference sequence). The CDR3 region is CASSPYLSSYNEQFF. CDR3 coding DNA: TGTGCCAGCAGCCCCTACCTAAGCTCCTACAATGAGCAGTTCTTC.

The rearrangement links TRBV25-1 to TRBJ2-1; possibly TRBD2 for D (6 bases). CDR3 length: 16 residues. V lost 4 bases and J lost 4, with 17 bases in between. Germline V gene data show CDR1 as MGHDK and CDR2 as SYGVNS. DNA of the CDR3: TGTGCCAGCAGTGCTAGCCAGCGGGCGCGTTACAATGAGCAGTTCTTC. Translating it yields CASSASQRARYNEQFF.